This passage covers 11 T cell receptor beta chains from one sample sequenced in a study of identical twins. TCRdb reanalysed the 5' RACE reads using MiXCR and keeps one entry per CDR3 protein. The data contain about 240,000 distinct CDR3 sequences, under 12% of them singletons. Sequenced: memory T cells sorted from blood. Receptors were obtained from a man aged 50 to 60 in good health.

This clonotype was seen at least ten times. V usage is TRBV3-1 and J usage is TRBJ1-1; no reliable D call. V lost 0 bases, J lost 11 bases, and 13 bases lay in between. Per the germline V gene, CDR1 is LGHDT and CDR2 is YNNKEL (reference sequence). The CDR3 totals 13 residues. CDR3 nucleotide sequence: TGTGCCAGCAGCCAAGAAGCACAGTCTGCTGCTTTCTTT. Its translation: CASSQEAQSAAFF.

The rearrangement links TRBV19 to TRBJ2-3, with D unclear. There are 14 residues in the CDR3. V dropped 3 bases and J dropped 0 bases, with 7 bases sitting between them. CDR1 is LNHDA and CDR2 is SQIVND in the germline V gene (reference sequence). The CDR3 spells CASSMSRSTDTQYF. In DNA form, the CDR3 reads TGTGCCAGTAGTATGAGCAGGAGCACAGATACGCAGTATTTT.

This clonotype has only a few counts. V usage is TRBV12-3 or TRBV12-4 and J usage is TRBJ1-6; weak D call: TRBD1 (5 bases). The CDR3 totals 14 residues. V lost 5 bases to trimming and J lost 7 bases, with 12 bases between them. The CDR3 region has the DNA TGTGCCAGCAGTCTCGGGACCGACAATTCACCCCTCCACTTT. Its translation is CASSLGTDNSPLHF.

This clonotype was counted a single time. CDR3 region: CASSWTAAYEQYF. The CDR3 bases are TGTGCCAGCTCCTGGACAGCCGCCTACGAGCAGTACTTC. V and J are TRBV5-6 and TRBJ2-7; a weak D match, TRBD1 (6 bases). The V gene's germline CDR1 is SGHDT and CDR2 YYEEEE. Trimming cost V 7 bases and J 2 bases, with 13 bases left between them. This CDR3 contains 13 residues.

This clonotype was recorded a few times. The chain employs TRBV10-1 and TRBJ2-1; D gene uncertain. V lost 4 bases and J lost 4, with 5 bases in between. The CDR3 spans 12 residues. Germline CDR1 reads WNHNN; CDR2 reads SYGVQD (reference sequence). CDR3 bases: TGCGCCAGCAGTGCGACGTACAATGAGCAGTTCTTC. The encoded protein is CASSATYNEQFF.

The table lists this clonotype with many counts. The gene calls are TRBV27 and TRBJ2-3; possibly TRBD1 or TRBD2 for D (5 bases each). The CDR3 length is 17 residues. The V end was cut by 4 bases, the J end by 1 base, with 18 bases between. CDR1 is MNHEY, CDR2 SMNVEV, per germline (reference sequence). The CDR3 DNA reads as TGTGCCAGCAGTTCCCTCATGGGGACGGAGGGCACAGATACGCAGTATTTT. Amino acids: CASSSLMGTEGTDTQYF.

The chain uses TRBV7-3 and TRBJ2-3, with TRBD2 as a possible D gene (6 bases). From germline, CDR1 is SGHTA and CDR2 FQGTGA. Trimming cost V 1 base and J 11 bases, with 10 bases left between them. This CDR3 spans 12 amino acids. CDR3 protein: CASSLMGGLQYF. CDR3 sequence (DNA): TGTGCCAGCAGCTTAATGGGGGGACTGCAGTATTTT.

The chain recombines TRBV6-2 or TRBV6-3 with TRBJ1-6; D remains ambiguous. The CDR3 is 13 amino acids. Trimming cost V 7 bases and J 5 bases, with 9 bases left between them. The germline V gene has CDR1 MNHEY and CDR2 SVGEGT. CDR3 in DNA: TGTGCCAGCAATCCGGCAGATAATTCACCCCTCCACTTT. It translates to CASNPADNSPLHF.

This clonotype has just one count. A single base separates this from a much larger clone, so it may be a read error. The J gene is TRBJ2-5, the V gene TRBV30; the D is unclear. V was cut by 6 bases and J by 5 bases, with 16 bases left in between. Germline V lookup: CDR1 GTSNPN, CDR2 SVGIG (reference sequence). The CDR3 sequence is 13 residues long. DNA of the CDR3: TGTGCCTGCATATATCGAGTCGGGGAGACCCAGTACTTC. Protein product: CACIYRVGETQYF. The variable domain in full, with the rest retrieved from reference TRBV30 and TRBJ2-5, is SQTIHQWPATLVQPVGSPLSLECTVEGTSNPNLYWYRQAAGRGLQLLFYSVGIGQISSEVPQNLSASRPQDRQFILSSKKLLLSDSGFYLCACIYRVGETQYFGPGTRLLVL.

The genes are TRBV11-2 and TRBJ2-3, with TRBD2 matching over 10 bases. Germline lookup yields CDR1 SGHAT and CDR2 FQNNGV. This CDR3 has 16 residues. V trimming: 3 bases; J trimming: 5 bases; junction bases outside the gene matches: 8. The CDR3 here is CASSFSVAGGLDTQYF. The CDR3 DNA sequence: TGTGCCAGCAGCTTTTCTGTAGCGGGAGGACTAGATACGCAGTATTTT.

V usage is TRBV20-1 and J usage is TRBJ2-1; D could derive from TRBD1 or TRBD2 (7 bases each). The CDR3 sequence is 17 residues long. Germline V gene sequence: CDR1 DFQATT, CDR2 SNEGSKA (reference sequence). V was shortened by 3 bases and J by 8 bases, with 26 bases between the two germline ends. As DNA, the CDR3 is TGCAGTGCTAGGTTCGTCAGGGGGGGGGCCCAACGCTATGAGCAGTTCTTC. This sequence encodes CSARFVRGGAQRYEQFF.